Here is one T cell receptor beta chain with its context. The target antigen is unknown. This record belongs to a study of cytomegalovirus exposure and HLA in healthy donors. About the research overall: Early released data had roughly 81 million unique TCRs, all coming from HLA-typed donors.

General study results and limits: Later analysis suggested most CMV-associated TCR beta chains were HLA-restricted. Certain sequence variants were highly shared and formed a cluster, and this cluster was likely a sequencing artifact.

The study ran its PCR with 60 Vbeta and 13 Jbeta primers. Profiling relied on immunoSEQ multiplex PCR, and the TCRdb table lists in-frame clones only, not all of them. Among about 87,000 clones listed, around 68% were seen once. Sequencing was carried out using PBMCs. The source is a man aged 25-40 years in good health and CMV-seropositive.

This CDR3 reads CASSQDLGAGWEKLFF. In nucleotides, the CDR3 is TGTGCCAGCAGCCAAGATCTAGGAGCGGGGTGGGAAAAACTGTTTTTT. The gene calls are TRBV4-2 and TRBJ1-4; D is ambiguous. The CDR3 covers 16 residues. Trimming removed 0 bases at V and 8 bases at J, with 16 bases between. The germline V gene encodes CDR1 LGHNA and CDR2 YNFKEQ.